Here is one TCR beta chain with its context. TCRdb reprocessed the 5' RACE reads via MiXCR and lists one record per CDR3 protein. The data hold about 440,000 distinct CDR3 sequences, with about 20% observed a single time. Germline loops: CDR1 SGHTA, CDR2 FQGNSA. This CDR3 contains 13 residues. V lost 2 bases, J lost 3 bases, and 7 bases lay in between. The sample comes from a study of T-cell memory formation after mild COVID-19. The J gene is TRBJ2-5, the V gene TRBV7-2; no firm D call. Sequenced material: PBMCs or a T cell subset sorted from them (not recorded which). This TCR was sampled from an adult woman who had mild COVID-19 (a few samples of this study predate the infection). Cell type and time point are not known. As DNA, the CDR3 is TGTGCCAGCAGCTTAAATCGGAAAGAGACCCAGTACTTC. Its translation: CASSLNRKETQYF.